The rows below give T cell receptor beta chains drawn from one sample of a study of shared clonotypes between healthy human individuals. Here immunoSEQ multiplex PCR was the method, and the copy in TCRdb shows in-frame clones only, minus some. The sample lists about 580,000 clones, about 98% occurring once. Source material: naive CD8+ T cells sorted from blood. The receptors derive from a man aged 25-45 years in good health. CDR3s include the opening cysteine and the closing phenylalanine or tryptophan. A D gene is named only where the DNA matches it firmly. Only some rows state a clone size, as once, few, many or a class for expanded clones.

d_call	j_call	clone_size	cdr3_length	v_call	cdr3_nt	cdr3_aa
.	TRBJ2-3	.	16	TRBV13	TGTGCCAGCAGCCCTGAGGGTTTCGGTCACACAGATACGCAGTATTTT	CASSPEGFGHTDTQYF
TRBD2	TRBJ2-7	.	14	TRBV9	TGTGCCAGCAGCGCTAGCGGGGCCTCCTACGAGCAGTACTTC	CASSASGASYEQYF
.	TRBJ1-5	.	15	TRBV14	TGTGCCAGCAGCCAAGGTGCGCCGGGAAATCAGCCCCAGCATTTT	CASSQGAPGNQPQHF
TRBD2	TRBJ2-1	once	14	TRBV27	TGTGCCAGCAGTTTACGCGTTGGGGGGGGTGAGCAGTTCTTC	CASSLRVGGGEQFF
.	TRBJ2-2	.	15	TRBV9	TGTGCCAGCAGCGTTGAGTGGGAGAGGGCCGGGGAGCTGTTTTTT	CASSVEWERAGELFF
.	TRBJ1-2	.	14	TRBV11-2	TGTGCCAGCAGCTTAGCAGGGGCCAACTATGGCTACACCTTC	CASSLAGANYGYTF
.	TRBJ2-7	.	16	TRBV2	TGTGCCAGCAGTGCCTCTCTAGGGGACCTCTCCTACGAGCAGTACTTC	CASSASLGDLSYEQYF
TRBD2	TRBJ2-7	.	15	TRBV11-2	TGTGCCAGCAGCGCCCGACTAGCGAGGAAATACGAGCAGTACTTC	CASSARLARKYEQYF
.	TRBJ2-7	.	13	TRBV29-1	TGCAGCGTTGAAGGTGTTAACTCCTACGAGCAGTACTTC	CSVEGVNSYEQYF
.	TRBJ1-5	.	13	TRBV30	TGTGCCTGGAGCACAGGGTCGACTCAGCCCCAGCATTTT	CAWSTGSTQPQHF
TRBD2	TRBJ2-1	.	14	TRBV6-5	TGTGCCAGCAGCTCGGGAGTTAGCGGGGATGAGCAGTTCTTC	CASSSGVSGDEQFF
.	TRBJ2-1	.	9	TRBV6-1	TGTGCCAGCGACAATGAGCAGTTCTTC	CASDNEQFF
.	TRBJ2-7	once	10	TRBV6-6	TGTGCCAGTTACGGCTACGAGCAGTACTTC	CASYGYEQYF
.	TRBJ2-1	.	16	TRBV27	TGTGCCAGCAGTTTATCTGGGGGGCTTTTGGACAATGAGCAGTTCTTC	CASSLSGGLLDNEQFF
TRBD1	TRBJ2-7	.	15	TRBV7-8	TGTGCCAGCAGCTTAGTTGGGACAGGGACGCCGGAGCAGTACTTC	CASSLVGTGTPEQYF
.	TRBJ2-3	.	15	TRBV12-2	TGTGCAAGTCGCTCCGGGGTCTTCGGCACAGATACGCAGTATTTT	CASRSGVFGTDTQYF
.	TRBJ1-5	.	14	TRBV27	TGTGCCAGCAGTTTGGTGGGGGGCCATCAGCCCCAGCATTTT	CASSLVGGHQPQHF
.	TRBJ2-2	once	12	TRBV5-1	TGCGCCAGCAGGGTGAACACCGGGGAGCTGTTTTTT	CASRVNTGELFF
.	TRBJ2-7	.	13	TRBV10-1	TGCGCCAGCAGTGCGGGGGCTTCCTACGAGCAGTACTTC	CASSAGASYEQYF
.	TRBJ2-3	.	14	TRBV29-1	TGCAGCGTTGCATCTGGGGGCGGCACAGATACGCAGTATTTT	CSVASGGGTDTQYF
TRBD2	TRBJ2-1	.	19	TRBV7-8	TGTGCCAGCAGCTACGGACTAGCGGGAGGAAATTCGATCTACAATGAGCAGTTCTTC	CASSYGLAGGNSIYNEQFF
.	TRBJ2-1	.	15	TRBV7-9	TGTGCCAGCAGCTTAGGTCTAGCCGGAGAAAATGAGCAGTTCTTC	CASSLGLAGENEQFF
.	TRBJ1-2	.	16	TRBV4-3	TGCGCCAGCAGCCAGGACCGGGAAGAGGCCAACTATGGCTACACCTTC	CASSQDREEANYGYTF
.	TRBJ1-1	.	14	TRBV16	TGTGCCAGCAGCCAATCGGCCAGGGGCACTGAAGCTTTCTTT	CASSQSARGTEAFF
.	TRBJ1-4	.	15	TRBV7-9	TGTGCCAGCAGCCCCCTTCGGACGGGAAATGAAAAACTGTTTTTT	CASSPLRTGNEKLFF
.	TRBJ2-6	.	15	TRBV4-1	TGCGCCAGCAGCCATGGCGGTGCTGGGGCCAACGTCCTGACTTTC	CASSHGGAGANVLTF
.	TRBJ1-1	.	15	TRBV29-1	TGCAGCGTTGTAGGTTACAGTGGGGCCCTCACTGAAGCTTTCTTT	CSVVGYSGALTEAFF
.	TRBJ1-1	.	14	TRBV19	TGTGCCAGTAGTAGGGCACGGACGAACACTGAAGCTTTCTTT	CASSRARTNTEAFF
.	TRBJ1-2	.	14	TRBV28	TGTGCCAGCAGTTCGAGAGGCGCATGGTATGGCTACACCTTC	CASSSRGAWYGYTF
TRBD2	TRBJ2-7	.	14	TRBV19	TGTGCCAGTGGGACTAGCGGGAGCCCCCTCGAGCAGTACTTC	CASGTSGSPLEQYF
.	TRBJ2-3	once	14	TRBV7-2	TGTGCCAGCAGCTCCTGGACGGGGAAGGATACGCAGTATTTT	CASSSWTGKDTQYF
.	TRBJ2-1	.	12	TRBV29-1	TGCAGCGTTGAAGATCTGGACCTAGAGCAGTTCTTC	CSVEDLDLEQFF
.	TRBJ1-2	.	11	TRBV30	TGTGCCTGGAGTATAGGGCTTGGCTACACCTTC	CAWSIGLGYTF
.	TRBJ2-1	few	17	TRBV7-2	TGTGCCAGCAGCTTAGGTCCTAGCACCCACTCCTACAATGAGCAGTTCTTC	CASSLGPSTHSYNEQFF
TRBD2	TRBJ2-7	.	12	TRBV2	TGTGCCACGCGGGGGGGTCGGTACGAGCAGTACTTC	CATRGGRYEQYF
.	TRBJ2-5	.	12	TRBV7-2	TGTGCCAGCAGCCCCTTGGTGGAGACCCAGTACTTC	CASSPLVETQYF
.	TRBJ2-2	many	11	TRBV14	TGTGCCAGCAGCCCGGGCGGGGAGCTGTTTTTT	CASSPGGELFF
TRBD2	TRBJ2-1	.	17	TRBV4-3	TGCGCCAGCAGCCCCTGGGGGGCGGGAGGGCAGGGTAATGAGCAGTTCTTC	CASSPWGAGGQGNEQFF
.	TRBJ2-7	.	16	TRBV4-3	TGCGCCAGCAGCCAAGAAATAGGACAGACGCTTTACGAGCAGTACTTC	CASSQEIGQTLYEQYF
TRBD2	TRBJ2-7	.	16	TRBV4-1	TGCGCCAGCAGCCACCCCGGACTAGCGGGAGGCGGCGAGCAGTACTTC	CASSHPGLAGGGEQYF
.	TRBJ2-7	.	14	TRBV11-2	TGTGCCAGCAGTTATCGACTAGACCTCTTTGAGCAGTACTTC	CASSYRLDLFEQYF
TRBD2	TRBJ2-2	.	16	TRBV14	TGTGCCAGCAGCCACCTAGCGGAGCTGAACACCGGGGAGCTGTTTTTT	CASSHLAELNTGELFF
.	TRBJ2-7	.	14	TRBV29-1	TGCAGCGTTGTGGACGGGAGAGAACCCTACGAGCAGTACTTC	CSVVDGREPYEQYF
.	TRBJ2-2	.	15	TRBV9	TGTGCCAGCAGCGCCAGCGAAGGGGTCACCGGGGAGCTGTTTTTT	CASSASEGVTGELFF
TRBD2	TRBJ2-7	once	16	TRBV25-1	TGTGCCACGGCGGGCTGGAGCGGGGAGCGCTCCTACGAGCAGTACTTC	CATAGWSGERSYEQYF
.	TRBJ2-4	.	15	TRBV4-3	TGCGCCAGCAGCCAATGGGGAGACGTCAAAAACATTCAGTACTTC	CASSQWGDVKNIQYF
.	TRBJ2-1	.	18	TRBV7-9	TGTGCCAGCAGCTACGGAATCATTGGAGCTAGCGTGTACAATGAGCAGTTCTTC	CASSYGIIGASVYNEQFF
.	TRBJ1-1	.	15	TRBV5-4	TGTGCCAGCAGCTTCTGGGGTGGGGGCCCGGCTGAAGCTTTCTTT	CASSFWGGGPAEAFF
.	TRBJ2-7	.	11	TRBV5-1	TGCGCCAGCAGCCTCCTGGGCGAGCAGTACTTC	CASSLLGEQYF
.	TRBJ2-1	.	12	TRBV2	TGTGCCAGCAGGCAGGGGTTCTCGGAGCAGTTCTTC	CASRQGFSEQFF
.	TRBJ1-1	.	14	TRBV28	TGTGCCAGCAGTTTAGGCAGCTGGAACACTGAAGCTTTCTTT	CASSLGSWNTEAFF
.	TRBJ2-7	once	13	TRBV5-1	TGCGCCAGCAGCTTGACAGGCGACTACGAGCAGTACTTC	CASSLTGDYEQYF
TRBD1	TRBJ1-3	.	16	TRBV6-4	TGTGCCAGCAGTGGCGAGACAGGGGCTAAGGGAAACACCATATATTTT	CASSGETGAKGNTIYF
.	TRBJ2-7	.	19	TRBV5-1	TGCGCCAGCAGCTCGGAGAGCGGGCACCCTGCTGTGGGCTCCTACGAGCAGTACTTC	CASSSESGHPAVGSYEQYF
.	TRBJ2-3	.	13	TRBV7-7	TGTGCCAGCAGCGGACTGGGCACAGATACGCAGTATTTT	CASSGLGTDTQYF
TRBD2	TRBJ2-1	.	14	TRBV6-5	TGTGCCAGCAGTTACGATGAGGGAGGGAATGAGCAGTTCTTC	CASSYDEGGNEQFF
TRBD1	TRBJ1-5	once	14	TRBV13	TGTGCCAGCAGCCTCGGACAGGCTGGTCAGCCCCAGCATTTT	CASSLGQAGQPQHF
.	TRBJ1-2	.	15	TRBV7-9	TGTGCCAGCAGCGCCGGCGCCAGCGTGATCTATGGCTACACCTTC	CASSAGASVIYGYTF
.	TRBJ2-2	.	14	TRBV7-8	TGTGCCAGCACCCTTCGTACGAGGACCGGGGAGCTGTTTTTT	CASTLRTRTGELFF